This T cell receptor (beta chain) was observed in a study of T cell responses to AZD1222 COVID-19 vaccine (dated by TCRdb to the early 2020s). Background on the whole study: TCR sequencing covered about 230 trial participants: 200 to 220 given two doses of AZD1222 and approximately 26 given two doses of MenACWY control vaccine. Trial participants were enrolled by age into subgroups of 18-55, 56-69 and 70-plus years, and around 150, 28 and 57 TCR-sequenced participants, respectively, were included in these subgroups.

Reading the label with the study, this specimen's time point is: about 28 days (+/-7) after the second vaccine dose. AZD1222 recipients with second doses at about 4 weeks or about 12 weeks were pooled, because spike-specific TCR depth and breadth did not differ between schedules. The vaccinee samples were drawn from two UK trials, COV001 and COV002, one of which was a single-blind randomized controlled phase 2/3 trial testing AZD1222 (ChAdOx1 nCoV-19) in healthy adults. For TCRbeta chain sequencing, PBMC samples were collected from trial participants at day 0 and at day 28 after the second dose. The CDR3 starts with the cysteine, ends with the phenylalanine, and has 15 residues. Only the CDR3 DNA is retained, 45 bases long and in frame from the first base. V lost 3 bases and J lost 5 bases, and the count of bases not matched to a germline gene is 7. The germline V gene specifies SNHLY as CDR1 and FYNNEI as CDR2.

The research as a whole found: The vaccine-associated CD4 TCRs covered the entire spike protein, and the dominant responses fell in regions 160-218 and 743-854. After two AZD1222 doses, both the breadth and the depth of spike-specific TCRs were significantly higher than at day 0 and than in MenACWY recipients. Because no day 14 peak-response samples were available, the repertoires could be characterized only after the peak T cell response. In the small 56-69-year group, the increase in depth fell short of significance, most likely because of low power. Participants were mostly white British and included more females than males, and it was suggested by the authors that clonal diversity may have been underestimated. Conclusions about previously exposed vaccinees are limited because only a handful of AZD1222 recipients were SARS-CoV-2 seropositive at baseline. Reportedly, almost half of the unique spike-specific TCRs recognized epitopes lying outside the regions that are mutated in the B.1.351 and B.1.1.7 variants.

Regarding this clone: Its antigen target is currently unknown. There are no base qualities to consult, and no much larger clone falls within one base.

The CDR3 regions of human TCRbeta chains were analyzed by immunosequencing. For the original study's pipeline: TCRs in the repertoires were compared against a reference library of SARS-CoV-2-specific TCRs that had been generated with the MIRA antigen-specificity platform. Breadth was defined as the fraction of unique TCRs that were SARS-CoV-2-associated, and depth was defined as the fraction of total T cells that were SARS-CoV-2-associated. Using the MIRA data, every spike-specific TCR was mapped to the spike region that the TCR reacted to and assigned to either a CD4 or a CD8 class. Log10-transformed breadth and depth values were compared by one-way ANOVA with Sidak's multiple comparisons tests. Entries here come from immuneACCESS through TCRdb and include only in-frame sequences with V and J called. Some clones fail to appear in such tables; in the studies checked, an unresolved V gene covers under half of the shortfall, and the cause of the remainder is unknown. V and J calls and clone size are given by that table; D and trimming were obtained from the DNA. Recorded for this sample are 180,000 or so clones; about 90% of them occurred a single time. Jointly, the top ten make up 1.3% of the sample.

The sequence links TRBV2 to TRBJ1-2, and 9 junction bases match TRBD1. The clonotype was recovered from an adult who received the AZD1222 COVID-19 vaccine. This specimen consisted of peripheral blood, obtained 28 days after the second AZD1222 dose. The DNA sequence is as follows: TGTGCCAGCAGTGAGGACAGGGGTCCCGCTTATGGCTACACCTTC. The resulting protein is CASSEDRGPAYGYTF.